The 14 T cell receptor beta chains below all came from one sample that was sequenced in a study of blood T cell repertoires in COVID-19. The repertoire was sequenced with immunoSEQ multiplex PCR; TCRdb's copy has only in-frame clones and lacks some. The data hold about 130,000 clones, with 60% to 80% observed a single time. Sequencing was carried out using peripheral blood. The origin of the receptors is a man older than 75 with COVID-19, enrolled during active disease.

This clone occurred a few times. The chain recombines TRBV11-3 with TRBJ1-1; tentatively, D is TRBD1 (5 bases). The V end was cut by 3 bases, the J end by 1 base, with 6 bases between. CDR1 is SGHNT and CDR2 is YENEEA in the germline V gene. This CDR3 comprises 13 residues. CDR3 nucleotides: TGTGCCAGCAGCTTCGACAGGAACACTGAAGCTTTCTTT. This codes for CASSFDRNTEAFF.

The chain joins TRBV7-9 to TRBJ1-5, with TRBD1 matching over 7 bases. V gave up 1 base and J gave up 0 bases; unmatched junction bases: 6. This CDR3 has 17 amino acids. Per the germline V gene, CDR1 is SEHNR and CDR2 is FQNEAQ (reference sequence). The CDR3 coding sequence is TGTGCCAGCAGCTTAGTCCAGGGGGGAAGTAGCAATCAGCCCCAGCATTTT. Translation: CASSLVQGGSSNQPQHF.

V usage is TRBV2 and J usage is TRBJ1-5, with TRBD1 identical over 12 bases. The V segment lost 8 bases and the J segment 2 bases; nucleotides outside the gene matches: 4. The CDR3 totals 15 residues. The V gene's germline CDR1 is SNHLY and CDR2 FYNNEI. The CDR3 loop is CASQGTGGGNQPQHF. CDR3 sequence (DNA): TGTGCCAGCCAGGGGACAGGGGGCGGCAATCAGCCCCAGCATTTT.

This chain joins TRBV29-1 and TRBJ1-1; D is possibly TRBD1 (5 bases). Trimming cost V 6 bases and J 5 bases, with 13 bases left between them. Germline V gene sequence: CDR1 SQVTM, CDR2 ANQGSEA. The CDR3 sequence is 12 residues long. CDR3 sequence reads: CSVDRVGTEAFF. DNA of the CDR3: TGCAGCGTCGACAGAGTGGGGACTGAAGCTTTCTTT.

The V call is TRBV5-1, the J call TRBJ2-7, with D possibly matching TRBD2 (5 bases). The CDR3 sequence is 13 residues long. Trimming pared 1 base from V and 3 bases from J, leaving 8 bases between. Germline CDR1 is SGHRS and CDR2 is YFSETQ. In DNA form, the CDR3 reads TGCGCCAGCAGCTTGAATGAGGGCTACGAGCAGTACTTC. This gives the protein CASSLNEGYEQYF.

The chain is built from TRBV19 and TRBJ2-6, with 10 bases that match TRBD2. The CDR3 extends over 20 amino acids. V lost 0 bases, J lost 2 bases, and 10 bases stayed unmatched. Germline lookup yields CDR1 LNHDA and CDR2 SQIVND (reference sequence). Written as DNA, the CDR3 is TGTGCCAGTAGTATAGATCTATTTGTCCTAGCGGGAGCTGGGGCCAACGTCCTGACTTTC. This translates into CASSIDLFVLAGAGANVLTF.

The rearrangement joins TRBV3-1 (or the pseudogene TRBV3-2) to TRBJ1-6; D ambiguous. V lost 5 bases to trimming and J lost 10 bases, with 12 bases between them. The CDR3 length is 13 residues. Germline CDR1 reads LGHDT; CDR2 reads YNNKEL (reference sequence). The CDR3 nucleotides are TGTGCCAGCAGCTCTCGACTAGACTCACCCCTCCACTTT. This codes for CASSSRLDSPLHF.

This rearrangement joins TRBV11-3 to TRBJ2-3; D is possibly TRBD2 (6 bases). The CDR3 loop spans 14 amino acids. Germline values: CDR1 SGHNT, CDR2 YENEEA. V was clipped by 5 bases and J by 4 bases, with 13 bases between them. The CDR3 DNA is TGTGCCAGCAGCGAAGGGACTCCGCCAGATACGCAGTATTTT. Protein product: CASSEGTPPDTQYF.

The rearrangement uses TRBV7-2 and TRBJ2-1; TRBD2 agrees at 7 bases. Losses at the gene ends were 1 base for V and 3 bases for J; bases not matched to a gene: 12. This CDR3 is built from 18 residues. CDR1 and CDR2 (germline): SGHTA, FQGNSA. The CDR3 region is CASSLDSLGGTFYNEQFF. For the CDR3, the DNA is TGTGCCAGCAGCTTAGACTCCCTCGGGGGGACCTTCTACAATGAGCAGTTCTTC. Supplemented by reference TRBV7-2 and TRBJ2-1, the full variable domain reads GAGVSQSPSNKVTEKGKDVELRCDPISGHTALYWYRQSLGQGLEFLIYFQGNSAPDKSGLPSDRFSAERTGGSVSTLTIQRTQQEDSAVYLCASSLDSLGGTFYNEQFFGPGTRLTVL.

V and J are TRBV9 and TRBJ2-7; D is uncertain. CDR1 SGDLS and CDR2 YYNGEE come from the germline V gene. This CDR3 contains 14 residues. Trimming pared 0 bases from V and 2 bases from J, leaving 9 bases between. In DNA, the CDR3 is TGTGCCAGCAGCGTAGGAGGAGCCCCCTACGAGCAGTACTTC. This codes for CASSVGGAPYEQYF.

V gene TRBV5-1 combines with J gene TRBJ2-3; perhaps TRBD2 as D (6 bases). The CDR3 is made up of 16 amino acids. V lost 4 bases, J lost 0 bases, and 15 bases lay in between. Germline CDR1 is SGHRS and CDR2 is YFSETQ. The CDR3 loop is CASSLLLAASTDTQYF. The CDR3 coding sequence is TGCGCCAGCAGCCTCCTACTAGCTGCTAGCACAGATACGCAGTATTTT.

The chain combines TRBV9 with TRBJ1-2, with D maybe TRBD1 (5 bases). Trimming took 3 bases from V and 6 from J, leaving 9 bases between them. This CDR3 has 12 amino acids. The V gene's germline CDR1 is SGDLS and CDR2 YYNGEE. CDR3 in amino acids: CASSAQGNGYTF. For the CDR3, the DNA is TGTGCCAGCAGCGCGCAGGGAAATGGCTACACCTTC.

The chain recombines TRBV12-2 with TRBJ2-2; the D call of TRBD2 is as the table states it, not checked on the DNA. TRBV12-2 is labeled a pseudogene. This CDR3 has 17 amino acids. The CDR3 DNA is TGTGCAAGTCGCTTAGTTCCCTTGAGCGGGAGTACCGGGGAGCTGTTTTTT. It codes for CASRLVPLSGSTGELFF.

This rearrangement joins TRBV5-8 to TRBJ2-7; the match to TRBD1 covers 8 bases. Germline loops: CDR1 SGHTS, CDR2 YDEGEE. The CDR3 has 16 residues. Trimming at V came to 4 bases and at J to 6 bases, leaving 15 bases not matched to a gene. The DNA of the CDR3 is TGTGCCAGCAGCCACCCGTCCAGGGGGCCTACCCCCGAGCAGTACTTC. This codes for CASSHPSRGPTPEQYF.